This T cell receptor (beta chain) was found in a study of T cell responses to AZD1222 COVID-19 vaccine (dated by TCRdb to the early 2020s). Context from the whole study: AZD1222 recipients whose second dose came at about 4 weeks and those whose second dose came at about 12 weeks were combined into one group, since spike-specific TCR depth and breadth did not differ between the two schedules. Trial participants were enrolled by age into 18-55, 56-69 and 70-plus year subgroups, with about 150, 27 and 61 TCR-sequenced participants respectively. TCR sequencing was performed for roughly 240 trial participants, of whom some 200 were given two doses of AZD1222 and some 26 were given two doses of MenACWY control vaccine. Paper-wide results and their limitations: Only six AZD1222 recipients were SARS-CoV-2 seropositive at baseline, limiting conclusions about previously exposed vaccinees. Participants were mostly white British and included more females than males, and it was suggested by the authors that clonal diversity may have been underestimated. The whole spike protein was spanned by vaccine-associated CD4 TCRs, and dominant responses were seen in regions 160-218 and 743-854. After two AZD1222 doses, spike-specific TCR breadth and depth were significantly higher than at day 0 and than in MenACWY recipients. In the small 56-69-year group, the increase in depth fell short of significance, most likely because of low power. Nearly half of unique spike-specific TCRs reportedly recognized epitopes outside regions mutated in the B.1.351 and B.1.1.7 variants. No day 14 peak-response samples were available, so repertoires were characterized only after the peak T cell response.

Reading the label with the study, this specimen's time point is: baseline before first vaccination. Vaccinee samples came from UK trials COV001 and COV002, including a single-blind randomized controlled phase 2/3 trial of AZD1222 (ChAdOx1 nCoV-19) in healthy adults. For TCRbeta chain sequencing, PBMC samples from trial participants were taken at day 0 and at day 28 after the second dose. According to the germline V gene, CDR1 reads LGHNA and CDR2 reads YNFKEQ. From cysteine to phenylalanine, the CDR3 is 15 amino acids long. Just CDR3 DNA is preserved here, 45 bases in frame from base 1. Clipping removes 3 bases from V and 0 bases from J, with 3 as the unmatched junction base count. Worth noting for this clone: Its antigen remains undetermined. No qualities accompany the bases; no much larger clone lies one base away.

The CDR3 regions of human TCRbeta chains were analyzed by immunosequencing. As for the authors' bioinformatics: Repertoire TCRs were checked for matches against a reference library of SARS-CoV-2-specific TCRs that had been generated using the MIRA antigen-specificity platform. Breadth was defined as the fraction of unique TCRs that were SARS-CoV-2-associated, and depth was defined as the fraction of total T cells that were SARS-CoV-2-associated. Each spike-specific TCR was assigned to its reactive spike region and to a CD4 or CD8 class using the MIRA data. Log10-transformed breadth and depth values were compared by one-way ANOVA with Sidak's multiple comparisons tests. Drawn from immuneACCESS, this table holds only the in-frame rearrangements with V and J called that TCRdb kept. Clones are partly lost; checked studies trace under half to an unresolved V gene and leave the rest unexplained. For V, J and clone size, that table is used; D and trimming come from the DNA. This sample is represented by more than 95,000 clones; about 89% of them were singletons. Clones ranked in the top ten supply roughly 7.7% of the sample.

The sequence came from an adult in good health. Specimen: peripheral blood, collected on day 0 of AZD1222 vaccination. The chain joins TRBV4-2 to TRBJ2-7, with 9 middle bases fitting TRBD1. The nucleotide sequence is given as TGTGCCAGCAGCCACGGACAGGGGAGCTCCTACGAGCAGTACTTC. The resulting protein is CASSHGQGSSYEQYF.